This paragraph covers one TCR beta chain sequence. What it binds is not known. This record comes from a study of molecular identifiers for immune sequencing clone quantification. Germline CDR1 and CDR2: SGDLS and YYNGEE. Trimming stripped 7 bases from V and 3 bases from J, with 10 bases between. The CDR3 consists of 13 residues. Previously described methods and listed TCR primers were used for bulk TCR libraries. TCRdb reanalysed the PCR reads using MiXCR and keeps one entry per CDR3 protein. The sample holds roughly 100,000 distinct CDR3 sequences, 30% to 35% seen once. Study-wide results and caveats: Spiked Jurkat TCR RNA equivalent to one cell reportedly surfaced among some 990,000 naive cells. Highly expanded clone sizes could be underestimated by identical TCR molecules sharing a barcode.

The sequencing sample was made of naive CD8+ T cells from blood, with Jurkat cell RNA spiked in. The sample's subset: FACS-sorted CD8+CD4-CCR7+CD45RA+ naive T cells. V usage is TRBV9 and J usage is TRBJ2-2; D is perhaps TRBD1 or TRBD2 (5 bases each). The clonotype was recovered from a human donor in good health. Some libraries in this study had Jurkat cell RNA spiked in. The CDR3 loop reads CASGDHYTGELFF. The CDR3 DNA follows: TGTGCCAGCGGGGACCATTACACCGGGGAGCTGTTTTTT. The complete variable domain, with remaining parts taken from reference TRBV9 and TRBJ2-2, reads DSGVTQTPKHLITATGQRVTLRCSPRSGDLSVYWYQQSLDQGLQFLIQYYNGEERAKGNILERFSAQQFPDLHSELNLSSLELGDSALYFCASGDHYTGELFFGEGSRLTVL.